This paragraph covers one T cell receptor (beta chain) sequence. This CDR3 is also generated by other DNA sequences in the sample. The PCR had 60 Vbeta and 13 Jbeta primers. Method: immunoSEQ multiplex PCR; TCRdb's copy keeps in-frame clones and lacks some. The sample lists fewer than 200,000 clones, approximately 77% occurring once. This record comes from a study of cytomegalovirus exposure and HLA in healthy donors. The CDR3 is made up of 12 amino acids. V trimming: 10 bases; J trimming: 0 bases; junction bases outside the gene matches: 2. Germline assignment: CDR1 MNHNY and CDR2 SVGAGI (reference sequence).

Material: PBMCs. The receptor was derived from a male donor in good health and CMV-seronegative. The chain links TRBV6-6 to TRBJ1-2; 7 bases align to TRBD1. CDR3 nucleotides: TGTGCCAATAGGGGGCCTAACTATGGCTACACCTTC. This translates into CANRGPNYGYTF.